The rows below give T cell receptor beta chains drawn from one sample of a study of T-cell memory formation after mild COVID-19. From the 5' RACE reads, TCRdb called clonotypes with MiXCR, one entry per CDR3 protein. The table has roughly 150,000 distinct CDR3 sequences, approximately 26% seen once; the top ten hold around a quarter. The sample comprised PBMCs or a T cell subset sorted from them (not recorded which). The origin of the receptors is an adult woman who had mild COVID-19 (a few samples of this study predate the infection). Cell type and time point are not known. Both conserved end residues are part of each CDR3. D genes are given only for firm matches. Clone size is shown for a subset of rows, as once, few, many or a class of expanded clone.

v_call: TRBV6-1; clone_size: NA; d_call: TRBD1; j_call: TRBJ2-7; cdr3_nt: TGTGCCAGCAGTGAATCCCGGGACAGGGGGACCTACGAGCAGTACTTC; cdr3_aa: CASSESRDRGTYEQYF
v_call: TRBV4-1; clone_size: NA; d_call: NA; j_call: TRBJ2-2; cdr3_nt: TGCGCCAGCAGCCAAGGGCAGGGAGACACCGGGGAGCTGTTTTTT; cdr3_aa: CASSQGQGDTGELFF
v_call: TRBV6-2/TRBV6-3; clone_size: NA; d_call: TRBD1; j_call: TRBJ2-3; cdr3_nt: TGTGCCAGCAGTCAGGACAGGACCCCCACAGATACGCAGTATTTT; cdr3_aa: CASSQDRTPTDTQYF
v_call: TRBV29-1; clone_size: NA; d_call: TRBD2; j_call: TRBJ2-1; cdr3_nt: TGCAGCGTTGAAAGGTACGGGACTAGCTCCTACAATGAGCAGTTCTTC; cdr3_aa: CSVERYGTSSYNEQFF
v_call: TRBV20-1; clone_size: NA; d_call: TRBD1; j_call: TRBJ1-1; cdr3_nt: TGCAGTGCTAGAAACAGGGGATACGCTGAAGCTTTCTTT; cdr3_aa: CSARNRGYAEAFF
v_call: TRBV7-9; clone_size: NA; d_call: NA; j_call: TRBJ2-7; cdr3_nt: TGTGCCAGCACCCCGAGGGGGGACTCCTACGAGCAGTACTTC; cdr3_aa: CASTPRGDSYEQYF
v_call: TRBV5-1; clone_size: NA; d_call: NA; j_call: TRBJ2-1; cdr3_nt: TGCGCCAGCAGCACCGGACTATCAGATGAGCAGTTCTTC; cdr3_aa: CASSTGLSDEQFF
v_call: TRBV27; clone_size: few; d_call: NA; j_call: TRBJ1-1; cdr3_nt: TGTGCCAGCAGTTTACCCGGAGCTGAAGCTTTCTTT; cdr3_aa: CASSLPGAEAFF
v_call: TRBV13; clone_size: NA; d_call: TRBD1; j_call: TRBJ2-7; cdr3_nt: TGTGCCAGCACCAACAGGGGGATCTCCTACGAGCAGTACTTC; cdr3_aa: CASTNRGISYEQYF
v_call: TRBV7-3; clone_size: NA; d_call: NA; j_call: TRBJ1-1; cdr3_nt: TGTGCCAGCAGCTTAAACGGGAACCAGAACACTGAAGCTTTCTTT; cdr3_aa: CASSLNGNQNTEAFF
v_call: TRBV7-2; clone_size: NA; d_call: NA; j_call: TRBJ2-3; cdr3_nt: TGTGCCAGCAGCCCCACCGGGATACGCACAGATACGCAGTATTTT; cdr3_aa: CASSPTGIRTDTQYF
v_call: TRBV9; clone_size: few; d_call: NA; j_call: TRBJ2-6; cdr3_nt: TGTGCCAGCATTCGGCGGGTCTCTGGGGCCAACGTCCTGACTTTC; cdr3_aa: CASIRRVSGANVLTF